Listed here are 5 T cell receptor beta chains from one sample, sequenced in a study of blood T cell repertoires in COVID-19. Method: immunoSEQ multiplex PCR; TCRdb's copy keeps in-frame clones and lacks some. The table has around 250,000 clones, about 82% seen once; the top ten hold approximately 6.2%. Sequencing used peripheral blood. The origin of the receptors is an elderly woman with COVID-19, enrolled during active disease.

V gene TRBV13 combines with J gene TRBJ1-6; D is uncertain. Trimming removed 3 bases from V and 6 bases from J, with 15 bases in between. CDR3 length: 16 residues. The germline V gene has CDR1 PRHDT and CDR2 FYEKMQ (reference sequence). The CDR3 loop reads CASSFYGLDPNSPLHF. CDR3 nucleotides: TGTGCCAGCAGCTTCTACGGACTCGATCCTAATTCACCCCTCCACTTT.

This chain joins TRBV7-2 and TRBJ1-4; D might be TRBD1 (6 bases). The CDR3 runs to 14 residues. The ends were cut back, 6 bases at V and 0 bases at J, with 8 bases in the middle. Germline V gene lookup returns CDR1 SGHTA and CDR2 FQGNSA. The CDR3 bases are TGTGCCAGCAGGTACAGGGCAACTAATGAAAAACTGTTTTTT. Protein: CASRYRATNEKLFF.

The J gene is TRBJ2-3, the V gene TRBV6-5; D is unresolved. The CDR3 contains 16 residues. Germline V gives CDR1 MNHEY, CDR2 SVGAGI. Deletions cut 4 bases from V and 3 bases from J, with 17 bases between. CDR3 loop: CASSSYSSMRTDTQYF. In DNA, the CDR3 is TGTGCCAGCAGTTCTTACTCTAGTATGCGGACAGATACGCAGTATTTT.

The chain joins TRBV5-6 to TRBJ1-4; D not certain. Germline V gene lookup returns CDR1 SGHDT and CDR2 YYEEEE. CDR3 size: 16 residues. Trimming took 0 bases from V and 7 from J, leaving 16 bases between them. The CDR3 loop reads CASSLGGRSDTEKLFF. DNA for the CDR3: TGTGCCAGCAGCTTGGGAGGGCGGTCGGATACTGAAAAACTGTTTTTT.

The rearrangement joins TRBV5-1 to TRBJ2-2; TRBD1 agrees at 8 bases. The V and J ends lost 4 bases and 7 bases, in that order; junction bases with no gene match: 15. CDR1 and CDR2 (germline): SGHRS, YFSETQ. The CDR3 extends over 17 amino acids. In DNA, the CDR3 is TGCGCCAGCAGCGCAAACCCGGACAGGGTAATAGTCGGGGAGCTGTTTTTT. It encodes CASSANPDRVIVGELFF.